This TCR beta chain was retrieved from a study of blood T cell repertoires in COVID-19. Study in general: Spain, Italy and the United States supplied samples that represented acute and convalescent COVID-19. T cells, B-cell-depleted T cells, or PBMCs provided the cDNA or gDNA that served as material.

Methods used by the authors: For nucleated cells, counts were estimated from reference gene primer amplification. Here immunoSEQ multiplex PCR was the method, and the copy in TCRdb shows in-frame clones only, minus some. D and trimming were read from the DNA, whereas the V and J calls and clone size are those reported in that table. Here the sample spans 100,000 or so clones, roughly 80% being singletons. This receptor was identified in a woman of 80 years or more with acute or convalescent COVID-19. Sequencing used peripheral blood.

The CDR3 reads CASSRTSGIDNEQFF. The CDR3 nucleotides read TGCGCCAGCAGCCGAACTAGCGGGATAGACAATGAGCAGTTCTTC. The genes are TRBV5-1 and TRBJ2-1; 10 nucleotides agree with TRBD2. The junction had 6 bases not matched to a gene; V was cut back by 4 bases and J by 5 bases. The germline V gene encodes CDR1 SGHRS and CDR2 YFSETQ. The CDR3 has 15 residues.